This TCR beta chain appears in the sequencing data of a study of T cells in Graves' hyperthyroidism and ophthalmopathy. At the level of the study: Staff took peripheral blood when the initial diagnosis was made, before any treatment began.

CDR1 is MNHEY and CDR2 is SVGEGT in the germline V gene. CDR3 length: 16 residues. J lost 5 bases, V lost 5 bases, and 9 bases had no gene match. Newly diagnosed hyperthyroidism patients aged 18 to 65 years had disease lasting under 2 months. Researchers took RNA transcripts and amplified the TCR beta CDR3 regions from them. During a first-round RT-PCR of the TCR CDR3, the HTBI primer set was used. TCRdb reprocessed the multiplex PCR reads with MiXCR, giving one entry per CDR3 protein. The data hold about 350,000 distinct CDR3 sequences, with approximately 15% observed a single time. About this clonotype itself: A much larger clone differs from this one at a single base, so this may be a read error.

This chain uses TRBV6-2 or TRBV6-3 with TRBJ2-1; 10 bases are a match to TRBD2. This clonotype was obtained from a woman aged 25 to 39 with Graves' hyperthyroidism. What was sequenced was blood. In DNA form, the CDR3 reads TGTGCCAGCAGTCACTTGGCTAGCGGGGGTAACAATGAGCAGTTCTTC. Its translation is CASSHLASGGNNEQFF.